Listed here are 32 T cell receptor beta chains from one sample, sequenced in a study of T cells after yellow fever vaccination. Each CDR3 protein gets one entry after TCRdb re-called the 5' RACE reads with MiXCR. Here the sample spans roughly 240,000 distinct CDR3 sequences, about 7% being singletons. Sequencing used CD4+ T cells sorted from PBMCs, obtained on the day of the yellow fever booster vaccination. The receptor source for this set is a man aged 30 to 39 who received the YFV17D yellow fever vaccine.

At least ten counts were recorded for this clonotype. V and J are TRBV5-1 and TRBJ2-7; 8 nucleotides agree with TRBD1. The CDR3 has 15 residues. CDR1 SGHRS and CDR2 YFSETQ come from the germline V gene. With V trimmed by 5 bases and J by 3 bases, 10 bases remained unmatched. The CDR3 region is CASSGQGVFGYEQYF. The CDR3 DNA follows: TGCGCCAGCAGTGGACAGGGAGTTTTTGGCTACGAGCAGTACTTC.

This clonotype was found many times. The chain is built from TRBV2 and TRBJ2-1; D is undetermined. The V end lost 1 base, the J end lost 7 bases, and 14 bases lay between the germline ends. The CDR3 loop spans 15 amino acids. Germline loops: CDR1 SNHLY, CDR2 FYNNEI. CDR3 residues: CASSEGGPRVNEQFF. The DNA of the CDR3 is TGTGCCAGCAGTGAAGGTGGGCCCCGAGTGAATGAGCAGTTCTTC.

This clonotype was picked up a small number of times. The gene calls are TRBV6-2 or TRBV6-3 and TRBJ2-7; D unresolved. V was cut by 5 bases and J by 2 bases, with 16 bases left in between. Germline-derived CDR1 and CDR2 are MNHEY and SVGEGT. The CDR3 is made up of 15 amino acids. The CDR3 sequence is CASSRTTGFPYEQYF. The CDR3 region has the DNA TGTGCCAGCAGTAGGACCACCGGTTTTCCCTACGAGCAGTACTTC.

This clonotype was seen many times. The J gene is TRBJ2-1, the V gene TRBV7-7; 7 nucleotides align to TRBD1. CDR3 length: 15 residues. V dropped 5 bases and J dropped 8; count of bases not matched to a gene: 12. Per the germline V gene, CDR1 is SSHAT and CDR2 is FNYEAQ (reference sequence). CDR3 nucleotides: TGTGCCAGCAGCCAGACAGGGATGGGGGTTGATGAGCAGTTCTTC. This encodes CASSQTGMGVDEQFF.

The table lists this clonotype with a few counts. This sequence joins TRBV5-6 and TRBJ2-4; D call uncertain. Deletions cut 0 bases from V and 0 bases from J, with 10 bases between. This CDR3 has 16 amino acids. Germline values: CDR1 SGHDT, CDR2 YYEEEE. The CDR3 reads CASSLDEAPAKNIQYF. The DNA for the CDR3 is TGTGCCAGCAGCTTGGATGAGGCTCCAGCCAAAAACATTCAGTACTTC.

The chain recombines TRBV7-2 with TRBJ2-7, with D possibly called TRBD1 or TRBD2 (6 bases each). The germline gives CDR1 SGHTA, CDR2 FQGNSA. The CDR3 is 15 residues long. Trimming pared 5 bases from V and 5 bases from J, leaving 19 bases between. Here the CDR3 reads CASSQDRTSIHEQYF. As DNA, the CDR3 is TGTGCCAGCAGCCAGGACAGAACTAGCATCCACGAGCAGTACTTC.

The rearrangement links TRBV20-1 to TRBJ1-2, with 9 bases aligning to TRBD1. This CDR3 comprises 12 residues. V shed 6 bases, J shed 7 bases, and the junction held 6 bases outside the gene matches. From germline, CDR1 is DFQATT and CDR2 SNEGSKA (reference sequence). CDR3 amino acids: CSAAQGARGYTF. DNA for the CDR3: TGCAGTGCAGCACAGGGGGCTCGTGGCTACACCTTC.

This clonotype was seen a handful of times. This sequence joins TRBV20-1 and TRBJ2-2; 7 nucleotides agree with TRBD1. Germline loops: CDR1 DFQATT, CDR2 SNEGSKA (reference sequence). CDR3 length equals 11 residues. The trim removed 6 bases at V and 9 bases at J, leaving 4 bases unmatched. The CDR3 nucleotides are TGCAGTGCGAGACAGGGAAGGGAGCTGTTTTTT. Residues: CSARQGRELFF.

The gene calls are TRBV6-2 or TRBV6-3 and TRBJ2-7; 8 positions agree with TRBD1. CDR1 and CDR2 (germline): MNHEY, SVGEGT. This CDR3 has 15 residues. V trimming: 4 bases; J trimming: 0 bases; junction bases outside the gene matches: 5. The CDR3 loop reads CASSLTGANSYEQYF. As DNA, the CDR3 is TGTGCCAGCAGTTTGACAGGGGCCAACTCCTACGAGCAGTACTTC.

The J gene is TRBJ2-1, the V gene TRBV20-1, with D perhaps TRBD1 or TRBD2 (5 bases each). The germline V and J ends were trimmed by 7 bases and 7 bases, with 14 bases remaining between them. Germline V CDR1 and CDR2: DFQATT, SNEGSKA (reference sequence). The CDR3 is 12 residues long. The CDR3 nucleotides read TGCAGTGGCACCGGGGCGTTTAATGAGCAGTTCTTC. Residues: CSGTGAFNEQFF.

The chain joins TRBV5-1 to TRBJ1-2; no clear D gene. The germline gives CDR1 SGHRS, CDR2 YFSETQ. The CDR3 length is 16 residues. With 0 bases removed from V and 7 bases from J, the gap between germline ends came to 19 bases. The CDR3 here is CASSLGESVRHPGYTF. In DNA, the CDR3 is TGCGCCAGCAGCTTGGGTGAAAGTGTGAGGCACCCTGGCTACACCTTC. Based on the CDR3 plus reference TRBV5-1 and TRBJ1-2, the full variable domain is KAGVTQTPRYLIKTRGQQVTLSCSPISGHRSVSWYQQTPGQGLQFLFEYFSETQRNKGNFPGRFSGRQFSNSRSEMNVSTLELGDSALYLCASSLGESVRHPGYTFGSGTRLTVV.

In this sample, this clonotype turned up many times. The rearrangement uses TRBV7-2 and TRBJ2-5; either TRBD1 or TRBD2 may supply D (5 bases each). This CDR3 has 14 residues. The germline gives CDR1 SGHTA, CDR2 FQGNSA. V was cut by 2 bases and J by 5 bases, with 12 bases left in between. CDR3 region: CASSLPGTRETQYF. CDR3 nucleotide sequence: TGTGCCAGCAGCTTACCGGGGACGCGGGAGACCCAGTACTTC.

This clonotype was observed many times. V gene TRBV29-1 combines with J gene TRBJ2-2; 12 bases agree with TRBD2. The length of the CDR3 is 15 residues. The ends lost 7 bases at V and 7 bases at J; junction bases unmatched: 10. Germline lookup yields CDR1 SQVTM and CDR2 ANQGSEA. The CDR3 DNA follows: TGCAGCGCGTCGTTGACTAGCGGGAGTATCGGGGAGCTGTTTTTT. This translates into CSASLTSGSIGELFF.

About this clonotype: A clone one base away is much larger, so this may be a read error. The chain couples TRBV3-1 to TRBJ1-4; no reliable D call. This CDR3 region has 15 residues. Germline assignment: CDR1 LGHDT and CDR2 YNNKEL (reference sequence). This chain's CDR3 is CATSPVGSRGEKLFF. Here the CDR3 DNA reads TGTGCCACCAGCCCAGTGGGCAGTCGAGGGGAAAAACTGTTTTTT.

The chain uses TRBV6-2 or TRBV6-3 and TRBJ2-5; TRBD2 matches at 7 bases. The CDR3 has 16 amino acids. V lost 3 bases, J lost 2 bases, and 9 bases stayed unmatched. Germline V gene sequence: CDR1 MNHEY, CDR2 SVGEGT. This CDR3 is CASSYVPAGLQETQYF. For the CDR3, the DNA is TGTGCCAGCAGTTATGTTCCAGCGGGGTTACAAGAGACCCAGTACTTC.

Details on this clonotype: A junction end diverges from the germline sequence, so it may reflect a read error. The chain uses TRBV18 and TRBJ1-1; maybe TRBD1 (6 bases). The CDR3 runs to 13 residues. Looked up from germline, CDR1 is KGHSH and CDR2 is LQKENI. CDR3 sequence: CVSSPTRGTEAFF. As DNA, the CDR3 is TGTGTCAGCTCACCAACAAGGGGGACTGAAGCTTTCTTT.

This clonotype has ten or more counts. The chain has TRBV11-1 and TRBJ1-1, with D perhaps TRBD1 (5 bases). The germline gives CDR1 SGHAT, CDR2 FQDESV (reference sequence). The V end was cut by 8 bases, the J end by 7 bases, with 14 bases between. The CDR3 has 12 residues. As DNA, the CDR3 is TGTGCCAGCCTCGGGACCCCGGGTGAAGCTTTCTTT. Translating it yields CASLGTPGEAFF.

In its sample, this clonotype ranks as medium-sized. This sequence joins TRBV5-4 and TRBJ2-1; D unresolved. Germline-derived CDR1 and CDR2 are SGHNT and YYREEE (reference sequence). The V gene lost 3 bases and the J gene lost 12 bases, with 10 bases spanning the gap. This CDR3 spans 11 amino acids. In DNA, the CDR3 is TGTGCCAGCAGCTCACCGGAAAGGCAGTTCTTC. This translates into CASSSPERQFF. Using reference TRBV5-4 and TRBJ2-1 for the parts outside the CDR3, the full variable domain is ETGVTQSPTHLIKTRGQQVTLRCSSQSGHNTVSWYQQALGQGPQFIFQYYREEENGRGNFPPRFSGLQFPNYSSELNVNALELDDSALYLCASSSPERQFFGPGTRLTVL.

The chain carries TRBV2 and TRBJ2-2, with 7 nucleotides matching TRBD1. Germline assignment: CDR1 SNHLY and CDR2 FYNNEI. V lost 8 bases to trimming and J lost 2 bases; unmatched junction nucleotides: 5. This CDR3 is 14 amino acids long. CDR3 region: CASQDRRNTGELFF. The CDR3 bases are TGTGCCAGCCAGGACAGGAGAAACACCGGGGAGCTGTTTTTT.

This clonotype was seen more than once but under ten times. The chain joins TRBV5-4 to TRBJ2-1; TRBD2 agrees at 7 bases. Germline V gives CDR1 SGHNT, CDR2 YYREEE (reference sequence). V shed 3 bases, J shed 8 bases, and the junction held 8 bases outside the gene matches. The CDR3 sequence is 14 residues long. The CDR3 nucleotides read TGTGCCAGCAGCTGGGAGGGGTTGTCGGATGAGCAGTTCTTC. Amino acids: CASSWEGLSDEQFF.

The chain couples TRBV20-1 to TRBJ2-1, with D tentatively TRBD1 (5 bases). Trimming removed 1 base from V and 9 bases from J, with 7 bases in between. Germline V gives CDR1 DFQATT, CDR2 SNEGSKA (reference sequence). The CDR3 contains 11 residues. The CDR3 DNA sequence: TGCAGTGCTAGAGCTGACAGTGAGCAGTTCTTC. Translated: CSARADSEQFF.

This clonotype was counted many times. The chain carries TRBV23-1 and TRBJ2-1; D is uncertain. TRBV23-1 is placed among ORFs of uncertain function. Trimming stripped 5 bases from V and 4 bases from J, with 15 bases between. This CDR3 is 15 amino acids long. The CDR3 DNA is TGCGCCAGCAGTAACGAAAATGGGGATTACAATGAGCAGTTCTTC. It is translated as CASSNENGDYNEQFF.

This clonotype was observed at least ten times. This chain connects TRBV9 to TRBJ2-1, with TRBD2 matching over 12 bases. V lost 3 bases to trimming and J lost 4 bases; unmatched junction nucleotides: 5. The CDR3 spans 16 residues. CDR1 is SGDLS and CDR2 is YYNGEE in the germline V gene. The CDR3, as DNA: TGTGCCAGCAGCGCGTTACTAGCGGGAGGTTACAATGAGCAGTTCTTC. This codes for CASSALLAGGYNEQFF.

V gene TRBV11-2 combines with J gene TRBJ1-1; the D gene is possibly TRBD1 (6 bases). This CDR3 contains 14 residues. The germline V and J ends were trimmed by 3 bases and 6 bases, with 14 bases remaining between them. From germline, CDR1 is SGHAT and CDR2 FQNNGV. The CDR3 loop reads CASSLNGGLAEAFF. As DNA, the CDR3 is TGTGCCAGCAGCTTGAACGGGGGCCTCGCTGAAGCTTTCTTT.

V gene TRBV7-2 combines with J gene TRBJ2-7, with D possibly being TRBD2 (6 bases). The germline V gene has CDR1 SGHTA and CDR2 FQGNSA. The CDR3 is 15 amino acids. With 0 bases removed from V and 4 bases from J, the gap between germline ends came to 13 bases. CDR3 coding DNA: TGTGCCAGCAGCTTAGCGCAACTCGGGGGATACGAGCAGTACTTC. Translating it yields CASSLAQLGGYEQYF.

In the case of this clonotype: A much larger clone differs from this one at a single base, so this may be a read error. The chain couples TRBV7-6 to TRBJ2-2, with D unresolved. The germline gives CDR1 SGHVS, CDR2 FNYEAQ. The CDR3 runs to 16 residues. The V gene lost 2 bases and the J gene lost 1 base, with 11 bases spanning the gap. The CDR3 protein is CASSLIPSENTGELFF. CDR3 bases: TGTGCCAGCAGCTTAATCCCAAGCGAGAACACCGGGGAGCTGTTTTTT.

This clonotype was found a few times. A junction end diverges from the germline sequence, so it may reflect a read error. The J gene is TRBJ2-7, the V gene TRBV15, with D possibly being TRBD1 (6 bases). The CDR3 spans 14 residues. The germline V gene encodes CDR1 LNHNV and CDR2 YYDKDF (reference sequence). CDR3 DNA: TGTGCCACCAGCGCTAACCTTGGGGGCCCCCCCGGTGACTTC. Protein product: CATSANLGGPPGDF.

This clonotype was seen many times. This chain uses TRBV29-1 with TRBJ2-1; D unclear. Germline V gene sequence: CDR1 SQVTM, CDR2 ANQGSEA. Trimming removed 1 base from V and 0 bases from J, with 7 bases in between. The CDR3 contains 14 residues. CDR3 nucleotide sequence: TGCAGCGTTGAAGGGCAAAGCTCCTACAATGAGCAGTTCTTC. Amino acid sequence: CSVEGQSSYNEQFF.

The sample holds many counts of this clonotype. This sequence joins TRBV12-3 or TRBV12-4 and TRBJ2-7; tentatively, D is TRBD1 (5 bases). Trimming pared 8 bases from V and 1 base from J, leaving 9 bases between. CDR3 length equals 12 residues. For the CDR3, the DNA is TGTGCCAGCCTAAAGGGGTCCTACGAGCAGTACTTC. Translated: CASLKGSYEQYF.

This clonotype showed up many times. The chain couples TRBV6-1 to TRBJ2-5, with TRBD1 matching 10 bases. CDR1 is MNHNS, CDR2 SASEGT, per germline. The CDR3 totals 14 residues. Trimming at V came to 5 bases and at J to 3 bases, leaving 3 bases not matched to a gene. CDR3: CASSLGQGEETQYF. The CDR3 coding sequence is TGTGCCAGCAGTCTCGGACAGGGGGAAGAGACCCAGTACTTC.

The chain recombines TRBV7-2 with TRBJ2-7; TRBD1 is a possible D gene (7 bases). From germline, CDR1 is SGHTA and CDR2 FQGNSA. The length of the CDR3 is 15 residues. Trimming pared 4 bases from V and 3 bases from J, leaving 16 bases between. DNA of the CDR3: TGTGCCAGCAGCTCCAGGGGGGAGCGCAGCTACGAGCAGTACTTC. It specifies CASSSRGERSYEQYF.

The genes are TRBV7-3 and TRBJ2-7; the D gene is possibly TRBD2 (5 bases). V lost 7 bases and J 7 bases, leaving 29 bases between the germline ends. CDR3 length: 17 amino acids. Germline CDR1 reads SGHTA; CDR2 reads FQGTGA. Here the CDR3 DNA reads TGTGCCAGCACCCGGGGAAAAACATCGAGGCAAGGCGGAGAGCAGTACTTC. Its translation: CASTRGKTSRQGGEQYF.